The 3 T cell receptor beta chains given below trace back to one sample, sequenced in a study of cytomegalovirus exposure and HLA in healthy donors. The study ran its PCR with 60 Vbeta and 13 Jbeta primers. Assay used: immunoSEQ multiplex PCR; TCRdb lists only in-frame clones, some missing. Here the sample spans 95,000 to 150,000 clones, 75% to 85% being singletons. Sequencing was performed on PBMCs. The receptors were sampled from a man aged 30-40 years in good health and CMV-seropositive.

The chain is built from TRBV30 and TRBJ1-5, with a possible D match to TRBD1 (6 bases). Trimming pared 4 bases from V and 0 bases from J, leaving 13 bases between. This CDR3 has 15 residues. The V gene's germline CDR1 is GTSNPN and CDR2 SVGIG (reference sequence). The CDR3 bases are TGTGCCTGGACTAGGGGGGGGGCTAGCAATCAGCCCCAGCATTTT. This encodes CAWTRGGASNQPQHF. The whole variable domain, filled in from reference TRBV30 and TRBJ1-5, reads SQTIHQWPATLVQPVGSPLSLECTVEGTSNPNLYWYRQAAGRGLQLLFYSVGIGQISSEVPQNLSASRPQDRQFILSSKKLLLSDSGFYLCAWTRGGASNQPQHFGDGTRLSIL.

The V call is TRBV6-5, the J call TRBJ2-5; no definite D call. The J call may be in error: the DNA end matches TRBJ2-7 better. The CDR3 runs 12 residues. Germline V gives CDR1 MNHEY, CDR2 SVGAGI. The CDR3 nucleotides read TGTGCCAGCAGTTACTTGGCAGGCGAGCAGTACTTC. As protein: CASSYLAGEQYF.

The chain employs TRBV27 and TRBJ2-1, with TRBD2 identical over 13 bases. Germline CDR1 is MNHEY and CDR2 is SMNVEV (reference sequence). The CDR3 has 15 amino acids. After removal of 3 bases from V and 9 bases from J, the junction contained 5 bases not matched to a gene. This CDR3 reads CASSFGTSGETEQFF. CDR3 nucleotides: TGTGCCAGCAGTTTCGGGACTAGCGGGGAGACTGAGCAGTTCTTC.